This T cell receptor beta chain is drawn from a study of OX40 agonist ivuxolimab in advanced cancers. The CDR3 extends over 14 amino acids. The V gene lost 3 bases and the J gene lost 4 bases, with 13 bases spanning the gap. Germline loops: CDR1 SGDLS, CDR2 YYNGEE. This table comes from immunoSEQ multiplex PCR, and its TCRdb copy is limited to in-frame clones, with some not included. The sample yields over 30,000 clones, more than 70% seen once. Material: CD4+ or CD8+ T cells sorted from blood, obtained in a trial of the OX40 agonist ivuxolimab. This receptor was taken from an adult with an advanced solid tumor such as melanoma, head and neck, liver or kidney cancer. The genes are TRBV9 and TRBJ1-1; tentatively, D is TRBD1 (6 bases). This CDR3 is CASSANSRGTEAFF. The CDR3 DNA follows: TGTGCCAGCAGCGCAAATTCCAGGGGCACTGAAGCTTTCTTT.